These T cell receptor beta chains were read from a single sample in a study of OX40 agonist ivuxolimab in advanced cancers. The assay was immunoSEQ multiplex PCR, and TCRdb's table has in-frame clones only and misses some. The sample records 94,000 or so clones, roughly 84% being singletons. The sample in question was CD4+ or CD8+ T cells sorted from blood, obtained in a trial of the OX40 agonist ivuxolimab. The receptors were sampled from an adult with an advanced solid tumor such as melanoma, head and neck, liver or kidney cancer. The CDR3 runs from the conserved cysteine through the conserved F or W. A D gene is named only where the DNA matches it firmly. Only some rows state a clone size, as once, few, many or a class for expanded clones.

clone_size: .
v_call: TRBV9
d_call: .
j_call: TRBJ1-6
cdr3_aa: CASSVGSAGPYNSPLHF
cdr3_nt: TGTGCCAGCAGCGTAGGTTCAGCGGGGCCCTATAATTCACCCCTCCACTTT

clone_size: .
v_call: TRBV7-2
d_call: .
j_call: TRBJ1-3
cdr3_aa: CASSLDLGGADTIYF
cdr3_nt: TGTGCCAGCAGCTTAGACCTTGGGGGAGCGGACACCATATATTTT

clone_size: once
v_call: TRBV7-2
d_call: TRBD1
j_call: TRBJ1-2
cdr3_aa: CASSLAGTGGNYGYTF
cdr3_nt: TGTGCCAGCAGCTTAGCGGGGACAGGGGGCAACTATGGCTACACCTTC

clone_size: .
v_call: TRBV6-6
d_call: .
j_call: TRBJ2-2
cdr3_aa: CASSYSIPNTGELFF
cdr3_nt: TGTGCCAGCAGTTACTCGATCCCTAACACCGGGGAGCTGTTTTTT

clone_size: .
v_call: TRBV9
d_call: TRBD1
j_call: TRBJ1-4
cdr3_aa: CASSARGAYNEKLFF
cdr3_nt: TGTGCCAGCAGCGCCAGGGGGGCGTATAATGAAAAACTGTTTTTT

clone_size: .
v_call: TRBV4-1
d_call: TRBD1
j_call: TRBJ1-4
cdr3_aa: CASSQGEQGAREKLFF
cdr3_nt: TGCGCCAGCAGCCAAGGGGAACAGGGGGCGCGTGAAAAACTGTTTTTT

clone_size: .
v_call: TRBV27
d_call: .
j_call: TRBJ1-1
cdr3_aa: CASSLQGAGGPEAFF
cdr3_nt: TGTGCCAGCAGTTTACAAGGAGCTGGGGGCCCTGAAGCTTTCTTT

clone_size: once
v_call: TRBV29-1
d_call: .
j_call: TRBJ2-2
cdr3_aa: CSAARGSSGELFF
cdr3_nt: TGCAGCGCGGCCAGGGGTTCATCCGGGGAGCTGTTTTTT

clone_size: .
v_call: TRBV29-1
d_call: .
j_call: TRBJ2-1
cdr3_aa: CSVQNHNEQFF
cdr3_nt: TGCAGCGTTCAGAACCACAATGAGCAGTTCTTC

clone_size: .
v_call: TRBV5-6
d_call: TRBD1
j_call: TRBJ1-1
cdr3_aa: CASSLARDRDLNTEAFF
cdr3_nt: TGTGCCAGCAGCTTGGCCCGGGACAGGGACTTGAACACTGAAGCTTTCTTT

clone_size: .
v_call: TRBV5-7
d_call: .
j_call: TRBJ2-7
cdr3_aa: CASSRGTNYEQYF
cdr3_nt: TGTGCCAGCAGCCGAGGCACGAACTACGAGCAGTACTTC

clone_size: .
v_call: TRBV27
d_call: TRBD1
j_call: TRBJ1-6
cdr3_aa: CASSLGTVGNSPLHF
cdr3_nt: TGTGCCAGCAGTTTAGGGACAGTAGGAAATTCACCCCTCCACTTT

clone_size: .
v_call: TRBV5-5
d_call: .
j_call: TRBJ2-2
cdr3_aa: CASSSVGQVETGELFF
cdr3_nt: TGTGCCAGCAGCTCCGTGGGGCAGGTAGAGACCGGGGAGCTGTTTTTT

clone_size: .
v_call: TRBV7-9
d_call: TRBD1
j_call: TRBJ1-1
cdr3_aa: CASSTWDRGPEAFF
cdr3_nt: TGTGCCAGCAGCACATGGGACAGGGGACCTGAAGCTTTCTTT

clone_size: .
v_call: TRBV7-8
d_call: .
j_call: TRBJ2-3
cdr3_aa: CASSTGHSTDTQYF
cdr3_nt: TGTGCCAGCAGCACGGGACACAGCACAGATACGCAGTATTTT

clone_size: .
v_call: TRBV14
d_call: .
j_call: TRBJ1-2
cdr3_aa: CASSQGRYGYTF
cdr3_nt: TGTGCCAGCAGCCAAGGCAGATATGGCTACACCTTC

clone_size: .
v_call: TRBV6-1
d_call: .
j_call: TRBJ1-1
cdr3_aa: CASTLTGSNTEAFF
cdr3_nt: TGTGCCAGCACCTTGACAGGTTCCAACACTGAAGCTTTCTTT

clone_size: .
v_call: TRBV5-6
d_call: TRBD1
j_call: TRBJ2-7
cdr3_aa: CASSIRDRGNEQYF
cdr3_nt: TGTGCCAGCAGTATCCGGGACAGGGGAAACGAGCAGTACTTC

clone_size: .
v_call: TRBV18
d_call: .
j_call: TRBJ2-5
cdr3_aa: CASSPGAVQETQYF
cdr3_nt: TGTGCCAGCTCACCAGGGGCAGTTCAAGAGACCCAGTACTTC

clone_size: .
v_call: TRBV5-4
d_call: TRBD2
j_call: TRBJ2-5
cdr3_aa: CASSPAGGLAGAQTQYF
cdr3_nt: TGTGCCAGCAGCCCGGCGGGGGGACTAGCGGGGGCGCAGACCCAGTACTTC

clone_size: .
v_call: TRBV5-1
d_call: .
j_call: TRBJ1-5
cdr3_aa: CASSLDSFNQPQHF
cdr3_nt: TGCGCCAGCAGCTTGGACAGCTTCAATCAGCCCCAGCATTTT

clone_size: .
v_call: TRBV28
d_call: .
j_call: TRBJ1-3
cdr3_aa: CASSLESTLSTIYF
cdr3_nt: TGTGCCAGCAGTTTAGAATCCACATTAAGCACCATATATTTT

clone_size: .
v_call: TRBV11-2
d_call: .
j_call: TRBJ1-1
cdr3_aa: CASSRRGGTNTEAFF
cdr3_nt: TGTGCCAGCAGCCGAAGGGGGGGAACCAACACTGAAGCTTTCTTT

clone_size: .
v_call: TRBV7-2
d_call: TRBD1
j_call: TRBJ1-6
cdr3_aa: CASSPRGQGGTLHF
cdr3_nt: TGTGCCAGCAGCCCAAGGGGACAGGGAGGGACCCTCCACTTT

clone_size: .
v_call: TRBV6-5
d_call: TRBD1
j_call: TRBJ1-5
cdr3_aa: CASSGTGIGDQPQHF
cdr3_nt: TGTGCCAGCAGTGGGACAGGCATTGGGGATCAGCCCCAGCATTTT

clone_size: .
v_call: TRBV19
d_call: TRBD1
j_call: TRBJ1-1
cdr3_aa: CASSISTGGRRTEAFF
cdr3_nt: TGTGCCAGTAGTATATCTACAGGGGGCCGAAGGACTGAAGCTTTCTTT

clone_size: .
v_call: TRBV6-5
d_call: .
j_call: TRBJ1-6
cdr3_aa: CASSWGRENSPLHF
cdr3_nt: TGTGCCAGCAGTTGGGGAAGGGAAAATTCACCCCTCCACTTT

clone_size: .
v_call: TRBV7-3
d_call: TRBD1
j_call: TRBJ2-2
cdr3_aa: CASSLQGANTGELFF
cdr3_nt: TGTGCCAGCAGCTTACAGGGGGCGAACACCGGGGAGCTGTTTTTT

clone_size: .
v_call: TRBV5-4
d_call: TRBD1
j_call: TRBJ2-2
cdr3_aa: CASNTGTGHSGELFF
cdr3_nt: TGTGCCAGCAACACCGGGACAGGGCATTCCGGGGAGCTGTTTTTT

clone_size: .
v_call: TRBV7-2
d_call: .
j_call: TRBJ1-2
cdr3_aa: CASSLDYRDYGYTF
cdr3_nt: TGTGCCAGCAGCTTAGACTACAGGGACTATGGCTACACCTTC

clone_size: few
v_call: TRBV19
d_call: .
j_call: TRBJ1-6
cdr3_aa: CASSPSEYSPLHF
cdr3_nt: TGTGCCAGTAGTCCCTCGGAGTATTCACCCCTCCACTTT

clone_size: .
v_call: TRBV5-1
d_call: .
j_call: TRBJ2-3
cdr3_aa: CASSLMGGAGTSTDTQYF
cdr3_nt: TGCGCCAGCAGCTTGATGGGGGGCGCGGGCACTAGCACAGATACGCAGTATTTT

clone_size: .
v_call: TRBV19
d_call: TRBD2
j_call: TRBJ2-1
cdr3_aa: CATNSGSGGSYNEQFF
cdr3_nt: TGTGCCACTAACTCGGGGTCGGGGGGATCCTACAATGAGCAGTTCTTC

clone_size: .
v_call: TRBV6-1
d_call: .
j_call: TRBJ1-4
cdr3_aa: CASRMGLAEKLFF
cdr3_nt: TGTGCCAGCCGAATGGGGCTCGCCGAAAAACTGTTTTTT

clone_size: .
v_call: TRBV7-8
d_call: TRBD1
j_call: TRBJ2-3
cdr3_aa: CASSFTTGTGTSQYF
cdr3_nt: TGTGCCAGCAGCTTTACTACCGGGACAGGGACGTCGCAGTATTTT

clone_size: many
v_call: TRBV7-2
d_call: TRBD1
j_call: TRBJ1-5
cdr3_aa: CASSFGQGSNPQHF
cdr3_nt: TGTGCCAGCAGCTTTGGACAGGGGTCGAACCCCCAGCATTTT

clone_size: .
v_call: TRBV7-1
d_call: .
j_call: TRBJ1-2
cdr3_aa: CASSLQAAGYTF
cdr3_nt: TGTGCCAGCAGCCTCCAGGCGGCTGGCTACACCTTC

clone_size: .
v_call: TRBV6-1
d_call: .
j_call: TRBJ2-5
cdr3_aa: CASSVGGVGGTQYF
cdr3_nt: TGTGCCAGCAGTGTCGGAGGCGTTGGGGGGACCCAGTACTTC

clone_size: .
v_call: TRBV7-2
d_call: .
j_call: TRBJ2-3
cdr3_aa: CASSRGSITDTQYF
cdr3_nt: TGTGCCAGCAGCCGGGGCTCTATCACAGATACGCAGTATTTT

clone_size: .
v_call: TRBV5-5
d_call: .
j_call: TRBJ1-1
cdr3_aa: CASSILTGGNTEAFF
cdr3_nt: TGTGCCAGCAGCATCCTGACAGGTGGGAACACTGAAGCTTTCTTT

clone_size: .
v_call: TRBV9
d_call: .
j_call: TRBJ1-5
cdr3_aa: CASSVAPGGQPQHF
cdr3_nt: TGTGCCAGCAGCGTAGCCCCCGGGGGCCAGCCCCAGCATTTT

clone_size: .
v_call: TRBV7-8
d_call: .
j_call: TRBJ1-1
cdr3_aa: CASSGWTANTEAFF
cdr3_nt: TGTGCCAGCAGCGGATGGACAGCTAACACTGAAGCTTTCTTT

clone_size: .
v_call: TRBV2
d_call: .
j_call: TRBJ1-2
cdr3_aa: CASSHRRTYGYTF
cdr3_nt: TGTGCCAGCAGTCACCGACGGACCTATGGCTACACCTTC

clone_size: .
v_call: TRBV18
d_call: TRBD1
j_call: TRBJ2-5
cdr3_aa: CASSLGQAQETQYF
cdr3_nt: TGTGCCAGCTCTTTGGGACAGGCCCAAGAGACCCAGTACTTC

clone_size: .
v_call: TRBV25-1
d_call: .
j_call: TRBJ2-7
cdr3_aa: CASSESDSFSYEQYF
cdr3_nt: TGTGCCAGCAGTGAATCCGACAGTTTCTCCTACGAGCAGTACTTC

clone_size: once
v_call: TRBV19
d_call: .
j_call: TRBJ1-5
cdr3_aa: CASSQQGGNQPQHF
cdr3_nt: TGTGCCAGTAGTCAACAGGGTGGGAATCAGCCCCAGCATTTT

clone_size: .
v_call: TRBV18
d_call: .
j_call: TRBJ2-2
cdr3_aa: CASSPTVGQNTGELFF
cdr3_nt: TGTGCCAGCTCACCAACGGTAGGACAGAACACCGGGGAGCTGTTTTTT

clone_size: once
v_call: TRBV7-9
d_call: TRBD2
j_call: TRBJ2-3
cdr3_aa: CASSFPGGSTDTQYF
cdr3_nt: TGTGCCAGCAGCTTCCCGGGGGGGAGCACAGATACGCAGTATTTT

clone_size: .
v_call: TRBV5-1
d_call: .
j_call: TRBJ2-5
cdr3_aa: CASSLGTQGPETQYF
cdr3_nt: TGCGCCAGCAGCTTGGGGACGCAGGGGCCAGAGACCCAGTACTTC

clone_size: once
v_call: TRBV27
d_call: .
j_call: TRBJ2-3
cdr3_aa: CASSRSTDTQYF
cdr3_nt: TGTGCCAGCAGTCGAAGCACAGATACGCAGTATTTT

clone_size: .
v_call: TRBV7-3
d_call: .
j_call: TRBJ2-1
cdr3_aa: CASSLAAGSSYNEQFF
cdr3_nt: TGTGCCAGCAGCTTAGCGGCGGGGAGCTCCTACAATGAGCAGTTCTTC

clone_size: .
v_call: TRBV5-1
d_call: .
j_call: TRBJ2-3
cdr3_aa: CASVEGSSTDTQYF
cdr3_nt: TGCGCCAGCGTAGAGGGGTCTAGCACAGATACGCAGTATTTT

clone_size: .
v_call: TRBV5-1
d_call: TRBD1
j_call: TRBJ2-5
cdr3_aa: CASSLTGGWETQYF
cdr3_nt: TGCGCCAGCAGCTTAACAGGGGGCTGGGAGACCCAGTACTTC

clone_size: .
v_call: TRBV6-4
d_call: .
j_call: TRBJ2-2
cdr3_aa: CASSGTLNTGELFF
cdr3_nt: TGTGCCAGCAGCGGGACCCTAAACACCGGGGAGCTGTTTTTT

clone_size: .
v_call: TRBV7-2
d_call: .
j_call: TRBJ1-4
cdr3_aa: CASSWGPTNEKLFF
cdr3_nt: TGTGCCAGCAGCTGGGGGCCAACTAATGAAAAACTGTTTTTT

clone_size: .
v_call: TRBV6-5
d_call: .
j_call: TRBJ1-2
cdr3_aa: CASRTANGYGYTF
cdr3_nt: TGTGCCAGCAGAACAGCTAACGGGTATGGCTACACCTTC